What follows describes a single TCR beta chain. The sample belongs to a study of regulatory T cells in long-lasting Graves disease. Combining iRepertoire HTBI primers with Arm-PCR of CDR3 regions, the authors built TCR beta libraries. TCRdb reanalysed the multiplex PCR reads using MiXCR and keeps one entry per CDR3 protein. This sample yields some 430,000 distinct CDR3 sequences, of which roughly a fifth are seen a single time; over 6% belongs to the top ten. Time point in this sample: persistent/refractory GD, antithyroid drugs over 5 years with positive TRAb. TCR sequences were obtained from RNA taken from PBMCs. Germline CDR1 and CDR2: GTSNPN and SVGIG (reference sequence). V shed 1 base and J 0 bases; nucleotides not matched to a gene: 5. CDR3 size: 16 residues.

The TCR sequence derives from a female donor with Graves disease. The chain recombines TRBV30 with TRBJ1-4, with TRBD1 matching 7 bases. The source was peripheral blood mononuclear cells (PBMCs), collected when the disease was refractory, from a patient treated with antithyroid drugs. CDR3 in amino acids: CAWSEGTVATNEKLFF. As DNA, the CDR3 is TGTGCCTGGAGTGAGGGGACAGTAGCAACTAATGAAAAACTGTTTTTT.